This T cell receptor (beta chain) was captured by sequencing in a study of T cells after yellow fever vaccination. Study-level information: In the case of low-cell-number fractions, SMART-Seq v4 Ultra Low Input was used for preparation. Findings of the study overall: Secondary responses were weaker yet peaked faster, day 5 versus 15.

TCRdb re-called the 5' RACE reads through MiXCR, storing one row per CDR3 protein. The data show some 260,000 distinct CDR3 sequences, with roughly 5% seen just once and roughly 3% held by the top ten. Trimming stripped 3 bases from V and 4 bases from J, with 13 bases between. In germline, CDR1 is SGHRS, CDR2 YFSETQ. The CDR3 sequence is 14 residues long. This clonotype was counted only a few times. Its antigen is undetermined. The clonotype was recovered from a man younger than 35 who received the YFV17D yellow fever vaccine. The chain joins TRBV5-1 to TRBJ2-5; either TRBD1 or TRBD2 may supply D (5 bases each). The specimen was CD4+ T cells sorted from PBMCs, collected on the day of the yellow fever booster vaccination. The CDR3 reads CASSSGASGETQYF. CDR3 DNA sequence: TGCGCCAGCAGCTCCGGGGCCTCGGGAGAGACCCAGTACTTC.